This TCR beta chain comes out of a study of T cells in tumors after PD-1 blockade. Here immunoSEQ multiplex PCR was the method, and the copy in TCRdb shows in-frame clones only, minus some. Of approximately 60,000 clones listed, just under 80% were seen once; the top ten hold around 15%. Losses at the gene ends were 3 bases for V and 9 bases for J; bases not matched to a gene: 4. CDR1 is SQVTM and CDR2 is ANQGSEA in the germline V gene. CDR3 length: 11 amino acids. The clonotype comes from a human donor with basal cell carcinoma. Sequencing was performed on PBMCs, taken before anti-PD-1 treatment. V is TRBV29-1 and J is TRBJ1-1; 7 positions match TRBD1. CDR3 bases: TGCAGCGTTGAGGGGGACAGACAAGCTTTCTTT. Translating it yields CSVEGDRQAFF.